These T cell receptor beta chains were read from a single sample in a study of blood T cell repertoires in COVID-19. Produced via immunoSEQ multiplex PCR; TCRdb's table is partial and in-frame only. Here the sample spans roughly 45,000 clones, about 85% being singletons. Sequencing used peripheral blood. These TCRs come from a man aged 45-65 years with active COVID-19. Each CDR3 is given with its conserved first and last residue. The D gene is left open where the match is weak. Size is stated for part of the rows, as once, few or many counts, or as a class when the clone is expanded.

clone_size j_call v_call d_call cdr3_aa cdr3_nt
few TRBJ1-3 TRBV5-4 NA CASAIGGSGNTIYF TGTGCCAGCGCAATCGGGGGAAGTGGAAACACCATATATTTT
once TRBJ2-1 TRBV11-3 TRBD1 CASSSSPGTGQFF TGTGCCAGCAGCTCCTCTCCCGGGACAGGGCAGTTCTTC
once TRBJ2-1 TRBV4-2 NA CASSSVRSRGVNEQFF TGTGCCAGCAGTAGCGTCAGGTCACGCGGGGTCAATGAGCAGTTCTTC
NA TRBJ2-2 TRBV24-1 NA CATSEGQNTGELFF TGTGCCACCAGTGAGGGACAGAACACCGGGGAGCTGTTTTTT
NA TRBJ1-3 TRBV20-1 TRBD1 CGSGTAGTIYF TGCGGGTCCGGGACAGCCGGCACCATATATTTT
NA TRBJ1-3 TRBV5-1 NA CASSPEGAGNTIYF TGCGCCAGCAGCCCGGAGGGAGCTGGAAACACCATATATTTT
NA TRBJ2-2 TRBV19 TRBD1 CASSRSQGTTGELFF TGTGCCAGTAGTAGATCACAGGGGACCACCGGGGAGCTGTTTTTT
NA TRBJ2-5 TRBV7-8 NA CASSPRETQYF TGTGCCAGCAGCCCCAGGGAGACCCAGTACTTC
NA TRBJ2-7 TRBV15 NA CATSSRRYGSSYEQYF TGTGCCACCAGCAGTCGCCGTTATGGGAGCTCCTACGAGCAGTACTTC
NA TRBJ1-4 TRBV7-8 NA CASSFQQGGKLFF TGTGCCAGCAGCTTTCAACAGGGTGGAAAACTGTTTTTT
once TRBJ2-4 TRBV6-2/TRBV6-3 TRBD1 CASSYSRTGGYIQYF TGTGCCAGCAGTTACTCTCGAACAGGGGGGTACATTCAGTACTTC
NA TRBJ2-3 TRBV6-5 TRBD2 CASSYSRAGGWDTQYF TGTGCCAGCAGTTACTCGAGAGCGGGAGGGTGGGATACGCAGTATTTT
once TRBJ2-7 TRBV20-1 TRBD2 CSASGRGKRYEQYF TGCAGTGCTAGTGGGCGGGGGAAGCGCTACGAGCAGTACTTC
NA TRBJ2-4 TRBV24-1 TRBD1 CATSDPGQGANIQYF TGTGCCACCAGTGATCCCGGACAGGGGGCCAACATTCAGTACTTC
NA TRBJ1-1 TRBV5-4 NA CASSLGWATEAFF TGTGCCAGCAGCTTGGGGTGGGCCACTGAAGCTTTCTTT
few TRBJ1-2 TRBV19 TRBD1 CASSAGTGGYGYTF TGTGCCAGTAGTGCTGGGACAGGAGGCTATGGCTACACCTTC
NA TRBJ1-1 TRBV6-5 TRBD1 CASSYSIAGGNTEAFF TGTGCCAGCAGTTACTCGATTGCAGGGGGCAACACTGAAGCTTTCTTT